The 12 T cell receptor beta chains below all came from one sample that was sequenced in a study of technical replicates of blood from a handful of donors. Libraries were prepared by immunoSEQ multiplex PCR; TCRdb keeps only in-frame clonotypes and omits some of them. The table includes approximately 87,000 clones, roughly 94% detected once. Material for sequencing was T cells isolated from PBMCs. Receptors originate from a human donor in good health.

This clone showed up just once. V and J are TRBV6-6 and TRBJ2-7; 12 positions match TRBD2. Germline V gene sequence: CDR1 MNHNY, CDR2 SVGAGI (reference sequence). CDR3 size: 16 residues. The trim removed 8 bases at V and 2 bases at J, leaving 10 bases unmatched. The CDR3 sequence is CASQGLAGRTPYEQYF. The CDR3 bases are TGTGCCAGCCAAGGACTAGCGGGACGAACACCCTACGAGCAGTACTTC.

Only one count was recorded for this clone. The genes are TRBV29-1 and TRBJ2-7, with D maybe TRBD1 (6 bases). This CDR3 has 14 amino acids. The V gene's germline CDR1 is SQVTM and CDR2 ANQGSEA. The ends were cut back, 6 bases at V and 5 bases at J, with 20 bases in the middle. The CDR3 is CSVATGSISHEQYF. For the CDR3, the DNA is TGCAGCGTGGCGACAGGCTCTATATCCCACGAGCAGTACTTC.

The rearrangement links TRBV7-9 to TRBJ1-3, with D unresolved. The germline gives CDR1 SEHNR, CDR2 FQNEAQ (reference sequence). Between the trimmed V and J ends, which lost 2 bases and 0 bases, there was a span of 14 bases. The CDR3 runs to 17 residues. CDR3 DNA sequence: TGTGCCAGCAGCTTATTCGGGGAGGGATACTCTGGAAACACCATATATTTT. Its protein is CASSLFGEGYSGNTIYF.

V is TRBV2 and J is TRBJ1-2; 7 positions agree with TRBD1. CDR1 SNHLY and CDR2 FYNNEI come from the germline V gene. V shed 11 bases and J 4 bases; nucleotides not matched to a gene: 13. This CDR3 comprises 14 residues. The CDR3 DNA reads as TGTGCCTCGCACGGGCAGGGGGAGACCTATGGCTACACCTTC. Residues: CASHGQGETYGYTF.

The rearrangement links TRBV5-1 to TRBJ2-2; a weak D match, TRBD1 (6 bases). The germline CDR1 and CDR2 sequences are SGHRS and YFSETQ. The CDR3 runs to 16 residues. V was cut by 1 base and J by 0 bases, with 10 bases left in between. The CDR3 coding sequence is TGCGCCAGCAGCTTGTATCCAGGGGCGAACACCGGGGAGCTGTTTTTT. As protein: CASSLYPGANTGELFF.

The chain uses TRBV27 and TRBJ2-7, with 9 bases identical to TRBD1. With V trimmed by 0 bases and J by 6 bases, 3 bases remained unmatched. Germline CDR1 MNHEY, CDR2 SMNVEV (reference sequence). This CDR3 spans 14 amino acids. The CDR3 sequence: CASSLSGQGSEQYF. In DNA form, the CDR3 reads TGTGCCAGCAGTTTATCGGGACAGGGTTCCGAGCAGTACTTC.

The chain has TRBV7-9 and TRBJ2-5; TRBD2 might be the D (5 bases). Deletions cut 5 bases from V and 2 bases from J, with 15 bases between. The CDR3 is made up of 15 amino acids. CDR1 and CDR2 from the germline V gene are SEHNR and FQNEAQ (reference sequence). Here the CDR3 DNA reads TGTGCCAGCAGCAGAGTAGGAGGTATTCAAGAGACCCAGTACTTC. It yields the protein CASSRVGGIQETQYF.

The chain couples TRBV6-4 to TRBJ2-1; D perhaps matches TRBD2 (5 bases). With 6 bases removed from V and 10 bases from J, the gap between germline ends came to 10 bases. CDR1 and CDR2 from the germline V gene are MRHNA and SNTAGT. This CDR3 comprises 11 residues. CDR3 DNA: TGTGCCAGCAGATCGTCGGGAGAGCAGTTCTTC. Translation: CASRSSGEQFF.

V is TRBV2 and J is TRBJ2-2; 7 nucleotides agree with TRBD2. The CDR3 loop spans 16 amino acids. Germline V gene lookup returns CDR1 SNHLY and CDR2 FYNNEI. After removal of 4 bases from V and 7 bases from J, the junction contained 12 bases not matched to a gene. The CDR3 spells CASSGEKSGRDGELFF. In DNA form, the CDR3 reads TGTGCCAGCAGTGGGGAGAAATCAGGGAGGGACGGGGAGCTGTTTTTT.

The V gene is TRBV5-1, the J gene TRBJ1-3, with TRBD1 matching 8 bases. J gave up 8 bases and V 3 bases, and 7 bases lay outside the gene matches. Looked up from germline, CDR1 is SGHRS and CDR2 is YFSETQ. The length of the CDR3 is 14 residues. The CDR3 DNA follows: TGCGCCAGCAGCTATGACAGGGGAGTGGACACCATATATTTT. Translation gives CASSYDRGVDTIYF. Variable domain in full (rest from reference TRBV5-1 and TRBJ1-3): KAGVTQTPRYLIKTRGQQVTLSCSPISGHRSVSWYQQTPGQGLQFLFEYFSETQRNKGNFPGRFSGRQFSNSRSEMNVSTLELGDSALYLCASSYDRGVDTIYFGEGSWLTVV.

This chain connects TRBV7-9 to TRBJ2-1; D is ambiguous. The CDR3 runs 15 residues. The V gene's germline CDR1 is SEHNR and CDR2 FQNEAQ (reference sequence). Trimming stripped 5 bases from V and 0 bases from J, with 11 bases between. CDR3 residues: CASSLTATSYNEQFF. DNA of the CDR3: TGTGCCAGCAGCCTCACTGCTACCTCCTACAATGAGCAGTTCTTC. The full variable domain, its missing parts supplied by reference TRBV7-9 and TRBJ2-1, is DTGVSQNPRHKITKRGQNVTFRCDPISEHNRLYWYRQTLGQGPEFLTYFQNEAQLEKSRLLSDRFSAERPKGSFSTLEIQRTEQGDSAMYLCASSLTATSYNEQFFGPGTRLTVL.

The CDR3 nucleotides read TGTGCCAGCTCACCTGGGCCCATGAACACTGAAGCTTTCTTT. Its translation is CASSPGPMNTEAFF. V usage is TRBV18 and J usage is TRBJ1-1, with D uncertain. The CDR3 loop spans 14 amino acids. CDR1 is KGHSH, CDR2 LQKENI, per germline. Trimming left V 3 bases short and J 0 bases short, with 8 bases between. The whole variable domain, filled in from reference TRBV18 and TRBJ1-1, reads NAGVMQNPRHLVRRRGQEARLRCSPMKGHSHVYWYRQLPEEGLKFMVYLQKENIIDESGMPKERFSAEFPKEGPSILRIQQVVRGDSAAYFCASSPGPMNTEAFFGQGTRLTVV.